Described below is a single T cell receptor beta chain sequence and its context. Its antigen is unknown. This sample is part of a study of regulatory T cells in long-lasting Graves disease. As for the study in general: Over-5-year antithyroid drug use with positive TSH receptor antibodies defined persistent Graves' disease in the study.

The J segment lost 7 bases and the V segment lost 5 bases, leaving 10 bases of the junction unmatched. CDR3 length equals 14 residues. The germline V gene has CDR1 LGHDT and CDR2 YNNKEL (reference sequence). Findings and caveats of the study: Relative to newly diagnosed Graves' patients, persistent ones had lower TCR diversity.

Sequencing libraries for TCR beta were prepared with iRepertoire HTBI primers and Arm-PCR of CDR3 regions. TCRdb reprocessed the multiplex PCR reads with MiXCR, giving one entry per CDR3 protein. Of some 430,000 distinct CDR3 sequences in the sample, 20% to 25% are singletons; the top ten hold more than 6%. Time point specified: persistent/refractory GD, antithyroid drugs over 5 years with positive TRAb. With RNA extracted from PBMCs as input, the TCR library was made. V is TRBV3-1 and J is TRBJ2-7; 8 positions agree with TRBD1. This material consisted of peripheral blood mononuclear cells (PBMCs), taken when the disease was refractory, from a patient treated with antithyroid drugs. This receptor was taken from a female donor with Graves disease. The CDR3 DNA sequence: TGTGCCAGCAGCGGCACCCAGGGGGCAGGGGAGCAGTACTTC. Translating gives CASSGTQGAGEQYF.